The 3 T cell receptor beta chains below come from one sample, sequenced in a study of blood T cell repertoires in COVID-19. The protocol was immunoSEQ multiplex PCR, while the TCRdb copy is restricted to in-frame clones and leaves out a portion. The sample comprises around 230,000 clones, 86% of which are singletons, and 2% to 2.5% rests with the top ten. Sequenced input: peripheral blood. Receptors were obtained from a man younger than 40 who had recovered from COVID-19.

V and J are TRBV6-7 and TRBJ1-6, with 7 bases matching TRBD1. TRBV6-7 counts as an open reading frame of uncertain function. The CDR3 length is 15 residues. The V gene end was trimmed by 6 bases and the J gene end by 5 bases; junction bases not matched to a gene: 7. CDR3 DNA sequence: TGTGCCAGCAGGTTAAAGGGACAGCATAATTCACCCCTCCACTTT. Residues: CASRLKGQHNSPLHF.

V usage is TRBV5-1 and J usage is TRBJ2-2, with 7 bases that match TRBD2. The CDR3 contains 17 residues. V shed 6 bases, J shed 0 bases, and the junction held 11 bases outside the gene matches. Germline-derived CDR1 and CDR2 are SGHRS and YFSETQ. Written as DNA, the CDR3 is TGCGCCAGCATAGATTCCTGGCGGGGGACGAACACCGGGGAGCTGTTTTTT. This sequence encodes CASIDSWRGTNTGELFF.

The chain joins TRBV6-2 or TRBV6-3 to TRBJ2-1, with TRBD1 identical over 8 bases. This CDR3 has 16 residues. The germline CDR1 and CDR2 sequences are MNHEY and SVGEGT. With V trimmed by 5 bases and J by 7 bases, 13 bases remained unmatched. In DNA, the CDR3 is TGTGCCAGCAGTGTCAGAGGACAGGGTTATCGGAATGAGCAGTTCTTC. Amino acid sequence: CASSVRGQGYRNEQFF.